This T cell receptor (beta chain) was obtained from a study of OX40 agonist ivuxolimab in advanced cancers. On the study more broadly: Each dose-escalation patient presented with hepatocellular carcinoma, melanoma, renal cell or head and neck cancer. General study results and limits: The expanded peripheral T cells' antigen specificity was not determined. Among the lowest levels of clonal expansion were found in partial responders at 0.1-3.0 mg/kg.

Here immunoSEQ multiplex PCR was the method, and the copy in TCRdb shows in-frame clones only, minus some. The sample consists of 71,000 or so clones, around nine tenths of them appearing once. Regarding this clone: Its antigen remains unknown.

At baseline, cycle 4 day 1, and cycle 7 day 1, blood was sampled. Looked up from germline, CDR1 is KGHSH and CDR2 is LQKENI. Trimming took off 5 bases at V and 4 bases at J, with 14 bases between the two ends. The CDR3 runs to 14 residues. The sample consisted of CD4+ or CD8+ T cells sorted from blood, taken in a trial of the OX40 agonist ivuxolimab. This clonotype was sampled from an adult with an advanced solid tumor such as melanoma, head and neck, liver or kidney cancer. V and J are TRBV18 and TRBJ1-2; D perhaps matches TRBD1 (6 bases). CDR3 loop: CASSTTKDSYGYTF. Here the CDR3 DNA reads TGTGCCAGCTCAACCACAAAGGACAGCTATGGCTACACCTTC.